This T cell receptor beta chain was identified in a study of breast tumors, draining lymph nodes, adjacent tissues. Study-wide points: Tumor T cell lymph node origin was a supported hypothesis, not proven. Compared with lymph nodes, tumors were less diverse; compared with nontumor tissue, more. Luminal-like breast cancer showed significantly greater tumor-nontumor repertoire similarity than basal-like breast cancer did. Most tumor T cells seemingly derive from lymph node, then expand in tumor.

Samples came from axillary lymph nodes draining the breast cancer. Each CDR3 protein gets one entry after TCRdb re-called the multiplex PCR reads with MiXCR. Of over 200,000 distinct CDR3 sequences listed, under 40% were seen once; the top ten hold roughly 3.5%. This clonotype has just a few counts. Its antigen remains unknown. The CDR3 sequence is 13 residues long. Trimming at V came to 4 bases and at J to 7 bases, leaving 8 bases not matched to a gene. Looked up from germline, CDR1 is GTSNPN and CDR2 is SVGIG (reference sequence). The receptor's source is a female donor with breast cancer. Some clones in this sample may be carry-over from other donors' samples. V gene TRBV30 combines with J gene TRBJ2-7; 9 bases agree with TRBD2. Sequencing input: axillary lymph node tissue. The CDR3 loop is CAWIRREGLEQYF. The CDR3 DNA is TGTGCCTGGATCCGGCGGGAGGGCCTAGAGCAGTACTTC.